Listed below are T cell receptor beta chains from one sample, sequenced in a study of blood T cell repertoires in COVID-19. TCRdb's copy holds only in-frame clones and misses some; the assay was immunoSEQ multiplex PCR. The sample records under 250,000 clones, under 85% being singletons. The sequencing input was peripheral blood. The source of these receptors is a human donor in a cohort sampled during active COVID-19. The CDR3 runs from the conserved cysteine through the conserved F or W. D genes are given only for firm matches. A clone size is listed for some rows: how often the clone was seen (once, few, many), or a class if it is expanded.

>TRBV7-9|.|TRBJ2-3|.
CASSLAVLPTDTQYF
TGTGCCAGCAGCTTAGCGGTCCTACCCACAGATACGCAGTATTTT
>TRBV4-1|TRBD2|TRBJ2-1|.
CASSQEPGLAGGYSYNEQFF
TGCGCCAGCAGCCAGGAGCCGGGACTAGCGGGAGGGTACTCCTACAATGAGCAGTTCTTC
>TRBV5-4|TRBD2|TRBJ2-7|once
CASSSVVAGGYSSYEQYF
TGTGCCAGCAGCTCCGTGGTAGCGGGAGGCTACAGCTCCTACGAGCAGTACTTC
>TRBV28|.|TRBJ1-6|.
CASSLRGSPLHF
TGTGCCAGCAGTTTAAGAGGATCACCCCTCCACTTT
>TRBV6-5|.|TRBJ1-1|.
CASTRRGNTEAFF
TGTGCCAGCACCAGGAGGGGGAACACTGAAGCTTTCTTT
>TRBV13|TRBD2|TRBJ2-1|.
CASSLGLAGDEQFF
TGTGCCAGCAGCTTAGGCCTGGCGGGGGATGAGCAGTTCTTC
>TRBV6-5|.|TRBJ2-7|.
CASSSAPTGLHEQYF
TGTGCCAGCAGCTCCGCTCCGACAGGACTGCACGAGCAGTACTTC
>TRBV14|.|TRBJ2-5|.
CASSQDSAGETQYF
TGTGCCAGCAGCCAAGACAGCGCGGGAGAGACCCAGTACTTC
>TRBV6-6|.|TRBJ1-5|.
CASSYSSRGNQPQHF
TGTGCCAGCAGTTACTCGTCGCGGGGAAATCAGCCCCAGCATTTT
>TRBV6-4|.|TRBJ1-6|.
CASSPRVTYNSPLHF
TGTGCCAGCAGCCCGAGGGTTACCTATAATTCACCCCTCCACTTT
>TRBV6-5|TRBD1|TRBJ2-7|.
CASRLTGASYEQYF
TGTGCCAGCAGATTGACAGGGGCCTCCTACGAGCAGTACTTC
>TRBV15|.|TRBJ1-5|.
CATSSRGAGNQPQHF
TGTGCCACCAGCAGCCGGGGGGCAGGCAATCAGCCCCAGCATTTT
>TRBV13|.|TRBJ1-4|.
CASSLGLGTGNEKLFF
TGTGCCAGCAGCTTAGGGCTAGGGACTGGTAATGAAAAACTGTTTTTT
>TRBV10-2|.|TRBJ2-7|few
CACRTGESEQYF
TGCGCCTGCCGGACTGGGGAGAGCGAGCAGTACTTC
>TRBV6-5|TRBD1|TRBJ1-1|.
CATQDRGNTEAFF
TGTGCCACTCAAGACAGGGGGAACACTGAAGCTTTCTTT
>TRBV28|TRBD2|TRBJ2-1|.
CASSFGLGVNEQFF
TGTGCCAGCAGTTTCGGACTAGGGGTTAATGAGCAGTTCTTC
>TRBV3-1/TRBV3-2|TRBD2|TRBJ2-3|.
CASSQGGPSTDTQYF
TGTGCCAGCAGCCAGGGAGGGCCTAGCACAGATACGCAGTATTTT
>TRBV6-9|.|TRBJ1-2|.
CASSSCCGLNYGYTF
TGTGCCAGCAGTTCCTGCTGTGGCCTTAACTATGGCTACACCTTC
>TRBV24-1|.|TRBJ2-2|once
CATSDYSGTGELFF
TGTGCCACCAGTGATTACTCAGGGACCGGGGAGCTGTTTTTT
>TRBV14|.|TRBJ2-6|.
CASSQVGANVLTF
TGTGCCAGCAGCCAAGTAGGGGCCAACGTCCTGACTTTC
>TRBV3-1/TRBV3-2|TRBD1|TRBJ1-1|.
CASSPADRENTEAFF
TGTGCCAGCAGCCCGGCGGACAGGGAAAACACTGAAGCTTTCTTT
>TRBV6-5|.|TRBJ1-6|.
CASSSGRVTNSPLHF
TGTGCCAGCAGTTCGGGGAGGGTAACTAATTCACCCCTCCACTTT
>TRBV6-4|TRBD1|TRBJ2-1|many
CASSARTGNNEQFF
TGTGCCAGCAGTGCCCGGACAGGGAACAATGAGCAGTTCTTC
>TRBV28|TRBD2|TRBJ2-2|.
CASISGRPGSGELFF
TGTGCCAGCATTAGCGGGAGACCCGGCAGCGGGGAGCTGTTTTTT
>TRBV21-1|.|TRBJ1-1|.
CASSTLTDRRNTEAFF
TGTGCCAGCAGCACCCTAACGGACAGGCGGAACACTGAAGCTTTCTTT
>TRBV6-6|TRBD2|TRBJ2-7|.
CASTRGERSYEQYF
TGTGCCAGCACCCGGGGGGAACGATCCTACGAGCAGTACTTC